This T cell receptor (beta chain) was observed in a study of molecular identifiers for immune sequencing clone quantification. This clonotype was counted many times. Antigen unknown. General study results and limits: Jurkat TCR RNA spiked in from one cell reportedly remained identifiable amid approximately 970,000 naive cells.

With 0 bases removed from V and 3 bases from J, the gap between germline ends came to 11 bases. Germline CDR1 SGHRS, CDR2 YFSETQ. The length of the CDR3 is 15 residues. TCRdb re-called the PCR reads through MiXCR, storing one row per CDR3 protein. The sample has roughly 93,000 distinct CDR3 sequences; roughly 19% are singletons. This receptor was identified in a human donor in good health. Some libraries in this study had Jurkat cell RNA spiked in. This chain connects TRBV5-1 to TRBJ2-3; D remains ambiguous. Sequencing was performed on naive CD8+ T cells from blood, with Jurkat cell RNA spiked in. The subset was: FACS-sorted CD8+CD4-CCR7+CD45RA+ naive T cells. The CDR3 spells CASSLAFAATDTQYF. DNA for the CDR3: TGCGCCAGCAGCTTGGCCTTCGCAGCTACAGATACGCAGTATTTT.